This TCR beta chain was retrieved from a study of blood T cell repertoires in COVID-19. Study information: COVID-19 samples collected from the United States, Italy and Spain covered acute and convalescent phases. T cells, B-cell-depleted T cells, or PBMCs provided the cDNA or gDNA that served as material.

The V end lost 10 bases, the J end lost 1 base, and 13 bases lay between the germline ends. CDR3 size: 13 residues. Germline assignment: CDR1 SGHNT and CDR2 YYREEE (reference sequence). In the original workflow: Estimation of nucleated cell counts relied on the amplification of reference gene primers. Repertoires were generated with immunoSEQ multiplex PCR, while TCRdb's copy carries only in-frame clones and drops some. V, J and clone size are those of that table, while D and trimming were read from the DNA. The sample holds about 120,000 clones; about four fifths are singletons and the top ten take about 10%.

The chain combines TRBV5-4 with TRBJ2-3, with D possibly TRBD2 on 5 matching bases. The specimen was peripheral blood. This clonotype originated in a human donor in a cohort sampled during active COVID-19. CDR3 amino acids: CAPGLAGTDTQYF. CDR3 DNA sequence: TGTGCCCCCGGGCTAGCCGGCACAGATACGCAGTATTTT.